One and the same sample provided the 8 T cell receptor beta chains below, sequenced in a study of beta chain features in type 1 diabetes. Reverse transcription of all isolated RNA meant that expressed TCRB transcripts were sequenced. Clones were read by immunoSEQ multiplex PCR, and TCRdb kept only the in-frame ones, dropping some. This sample has 200,000 to 250,000 clones; 25% to 35% occur once, and the top ten carry approximately 4%. Sample: central memory CD4+ T cells from blood. These TCRs come from a man aged 25 to 40 in good health.

The chain carries TRBV20-1 and TRBJ1-2; D not resolved. Germline CDR1 is DFQATT and CDR2 is SNEGSKA (reference sequence). The CDR3 extends over 10 amino acids. V was cut by 5 bases and J by 8 bases, with 9 bases left in between. CDR3 sequence: CSAWFGGYTF. In DNA, the CDR3 is TGCAGTGCTTGGTTTGGCGGCTACACCTTC.

This clone was seen only a few times. The rearrangement joins TRBV11-2 to TRBJ2-1, with 7 bases lining up with TRBD2. The CDR3 has 16 residues. The ends lost 1 base at V and 8 bases at J; junction bases unmatched: 11. In germline, CDR1 is SGHAT, CDR2 FQNNGV. CDR3 loop: CASSLVVSGTSHEQFF. CDR3 sequence (DNA): TGTGCCAGCAGCTTAGTGGTGAGCGGGACCTCCCATGAGCAGTTCTTC.

The chain has TRBV11-2 and TRBJ2-7; 8 nucleotides agree with TRBD1. Germline assignment: CDR1 SGHAT and CDR2 FQNNGV. V was pared by 5 bases and J by 0 bases, with 3 bases of the junction left unmatched. The CDR3 spans 14 residues. The CDR3 nucleotides read TGTGCCAGCAGCATGGACAGGGCCTCCTACGAGCAGTACTTC. Amino acids: CASSMDRASYEQYF.

The rearrangement joins TRBV5-1 to TRBJ2-3; 12 positions match TRBD2. V was clipped by 0 bases and J by 3 bases; unmatched bases: 2. The CDR3 consists of 16 residues. Germline values: CDR1 SGHRS, CDR2 YFSETQ. CDR3 sequence (DNA): TGCGCCAGCAGCTTGGCTAGCGGGGGGGCAACAGATACGCAGTATTTT. This encodes CASSLASGGATDTQYF.

This clone was detected many times. This chain links TRBV30 with TRBJ1-1; 8 bases align to TRBD1. Losses at the gene ends were 7 bases for V and 4 bases for J; bases not matched to a gene: 5. This CDR3 contains 12 residues. Germline lookup yields CDR1 GTSNPN and CDR2 SVGIG (reference sequence). For the CDR3, the DNA is TGTGCCTTAAGACAGGGGAGCACTGAAGCTTTCTTT. Its protein is CALRQGSTEAFF.

This chain uses TRBV6-1 with TRBJ2-7, with D hard to call. CDR3 size: 12 residues. With 2 bases removed from V and 7 bases from J, the gap between germline ends came to 9 bases. Looked up from germline, CDR1 is MNHNS and CDR2 is SASEGT. The CDR3 region has the DNA TGTGCCAGCAGTGAACATTACAGAGAGCAGTACTTC. Encoded protein: CASSEHYREQYF.

The chain has TRBV7-6 and TRBJ2-7, with 8 bases fitting TRBD1. This CDR3 has 15 amino acids. Germline assignment: CDR1 SGHVS and CDR2 FNYEAQ. The V gene end was trimmed by 5 bases and the J gene end by 0 bases; junction bases not matched to a gene: 6. The CDR3 region is CASSGQGLDSYEQYF. As DNA, the CDR3 is TGTGCCAGCAGCGGACAGGGACTTGACTCCTACGAGCAGTACTTC.

This clone was found a few times. Other DNA sequences within the sample encode an identical CDR3. The J gene is TRBJ2-5, the V gene TRBV2, with 7 bases that match TRBD1. V lost 6 bases, J lost 5 bases, and 3 bases stayed unmatched. Germline V lookup: CDR1 SNHLY, CDR2 FYNNEI. CDR3 length: 12 amino acids. The CDR3 coding sequence is TGTGCCAGCAGCCAGGACAGGGAGACCCAGTACTTC. It is translated as CASSQDRETQYF.